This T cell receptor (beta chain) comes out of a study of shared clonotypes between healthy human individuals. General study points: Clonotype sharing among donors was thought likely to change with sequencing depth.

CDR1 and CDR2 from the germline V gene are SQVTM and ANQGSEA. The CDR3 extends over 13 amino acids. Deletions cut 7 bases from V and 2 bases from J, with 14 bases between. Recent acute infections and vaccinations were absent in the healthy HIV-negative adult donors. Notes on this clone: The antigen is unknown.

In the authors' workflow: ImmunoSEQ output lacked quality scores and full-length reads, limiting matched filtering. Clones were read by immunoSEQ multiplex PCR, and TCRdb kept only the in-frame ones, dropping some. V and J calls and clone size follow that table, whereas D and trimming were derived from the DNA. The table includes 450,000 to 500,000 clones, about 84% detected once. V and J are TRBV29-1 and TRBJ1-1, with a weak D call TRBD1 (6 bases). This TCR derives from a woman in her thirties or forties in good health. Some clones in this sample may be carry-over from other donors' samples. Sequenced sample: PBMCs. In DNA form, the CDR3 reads TGCAGCGCGGACAGCCCACAAAACACTGAAGCTTTCTTT. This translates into CSADSPQNTEAFF.